These 18 T cell receptor beta chains were sequenced from one sample in a study of cytotoxic CD8 clonotypes in ibrutinib-treated CLL. Measured with immunoSEQ multiplex PCR; TCRdb has only the in-frame clones, and not every one. The sample yields almost 250,000 clones, 60% to 75% seen once. Material: PBMCs, obtained after 24 months of ibrutinib treatment. Source of these receptors: a human donor with chronic lymphocytic leukemia.

The CDR3 loop is CASSLAQGRPQFF. CDR3 in DNA: TGCGCCAGCAGCTTGGCACAGGGAAGACCCCAGTTCTTC. V and J are TRBV5-1 and TRBJ2-1; TRBD1 might be the D (6 bases). Trimming took 0 bases from V and 13 from J, leaving 14 bases between them. Germline-derived CDR1 and CDR2 are SGHRS and YFSETQ. This CDR3 is built from 13 residues.

As DNA, the CDR3 is TGTGCCAGCAACAAAGGCACGAACTATGGCTACACCTTC. Its protein is CASNKGTNYGYTF. The chain carries TRBV7-2 and TRBJ1-2; D remains unclear. The ends were cut back, 7 bases at V and 2 bases at J, with 11 bases in the middle. Germline V CDR1 and CDR2: SGHTA, FQGNSA. This CDR3 is 13 amino acids long.

The chain's CDR3 is CASSPRDRPAYGYTF. CDR3 sequence (DNA): TGTGCCAGCAGTCCCCGGGACAGGCCTGCTTATGGCTACACCTTC. The V gene is TRBV28, the J gene TRBJ1-2, with 8 positions matching TRBD1. The V gene end was trimmed by 5 bases and the J gene end by 5 bases; junction bases not matched to a gene: 10. This CDR3 has 15 residues. The germline CDR1 and CDR2 sequences are MDHEN and SYDVKM.

This chain uses TRBV5-1 with TRBJ1-1; 8 bases are a match to TRBD1. Looked up from germline, CDR1 is SGHRS and CDR2 is YFSETQ. With 5 bases clipped from V and 4 bases from J, the junction kept 4 bases outside the gene matches. CDR3 length: 13 amino acids. The CDR3 region is CASRAGGITEAFF. The DNA of the CDR3 is TGCGCCAGCAGGGCAGGGGGCATCACTGAAGCTTTCTTT.

This clone has a single count. This chain connects TRBV29-1 to TRBJ1-2; D possibly corresponds to TRBD1 (5 bases). V was trimmed by 5 bases and J by 3 bases, leaving 13 bases between them. This CDR3 has 13 residues. Germline V gene lookup returns CDR1 SQVTM and CDR2 ANQGSEA. CDR3 protein: CSVRSGFDYGYTF. The CDR3, as DNA: TGCAGCGTTCGGTCAGGGTTCGACTATGGCTACACCTTC. Full variable domain (outside the CDR3, taken from reference TRBV29-1 and TRBJ1-2): SAVISQKPSRDICQRGTSLTIQCQVDSQVTMMFWYRQQPGQSLTLIATANQGSEATYESGFVIDKFPISRPNLTFSTLTVSNMSPEDSSIYLCSVRSGFDYGYTFGSGTRLTVV.

This clone turned up a few times. V and J are TRBV7-3 and TRBJ2-6; D might be TRBD2 (5 bases). V gave up 4 bases and J gave up 0 bases, with 7 bases separating them. The CDR3 loop spans 15 amino acids. In germline, CDR1 is SGHTA, CDR2 FQGTGA. The CDR3 region has the DNA TGTGCCAGCAGCTCGGGGAGCTCTGGGGCCAACGTCCTGACTTTC. It is translated as CASSSGSSGANVLTF.

The J gene is TRBJ2-5, the V gene TRBV27; 11 bases are shared with TRBD2. The CDR3 runs to 16 residues. V lost 4 bases and J lost 4; bases outside the gene matches: 8. CDR1 and CDR2 from the germline V gene are MNHEY and SMNVEV (reference sequence). CDR3 region: CASSSWTSGPPETQYF. Here the CDR3 DNA reads TGTGCCAGCAGTTCCTGGACTAGCGGGCCCCCAGAGACCCAGTACTTC.

Only a few counts were recorded for this clone. The V and J genes are TRBV15 and TRBJ1-2; D is uncertain. Deletions cut 2 bases from V and 2 bases from J, with 6 bases between. CDR1 LNHNV and CDR2 YYDKDF come from the germline V gene (reference sequence). This CDR3 comprises 13 residues. This CDR3 reads CATSRQWNYGYTF. The DNA for the CDR3 is TGTGCCACCAGCAGACAGTGGAACTATGGCTACACCTTC.

This chain connects TRBV7-6 to TRBJ2-2; TRBD2 matches 8 bases. After removal of 7 bases from V and 12 bases from J, the junction contained 7 bases not matched to a gene. CDR3 size: 12 residues. Germline CDR1 and CDR2: SGHVS and FNYEAQ. DNA of the CDR3: TGTGCCAGCAACCGGGTAGCGGGAAAGCTGTTTTTT. Amino acid sequence: CASNRVAGKLFF. The variable domain in full, with the rest retrieved from reference TRBV7-6 and TRBJ2-2, is GAGVSQSPRYKVTKRGQDVALRCDPISGHVSLYWYRQALGQGPEFLTYFNYEAQQDKSGLPNDRFSAERPEGSISTLTIQRTEQRDSAMYRCASNRVAGKLFFGEGSRLTVL.

The table lists this clone with a few counts. This same CDR3 is encoded by further DNA sequences in the sample. The gene calls are TRBV20-1 and TRBJ2-1; no clear D gene. Looked up from germline, CDR1 is DFQATT and CDR2 is SNEGSKA (reference sequence). V was clipped by 1 base and J by 7 bases, with 5 bases between them. The CDR3 extends over 11 amino acids. CDR3 loop: CSARGRNEQFF. Written as DNA, the CDR3 is TGCAGTGCTAGAGGGCGGAATGAGCAGTTCTTC.

The rearrangement links TRBV2 to TRBJ2-1; TRBD2 matches 10 bases. The CDR3 covers 18 residues. The germline gives CDR1 SNHLY, CDR2 FYNNEI. With 2 bases clipped from V and 5 bases from J, the junction kept 12 bases outside the gene matches. CDR3 in amino acids: CASSEWGPGTSADNEQFF. CDR3 sequence (DNA): TGTGCCAGCAGTGAATGGGGGCCAGGGACTAGCGCCGACAATGAGCAGTTCTTC.

This clone appeared a single time. The chain couples TRBV7-9 to TRBJ2-2; D remains ambiguous. This CDR3 contains 15 residues. The ends were cut back, 2 bases at V and 4 bases at J, with 11 bases in the middle. Germline V gene sequence: CDR1 SEHNR, CDR2 FQNEAQ (reference sequence). CDR3 nucleotide sequence: TGTGCCAGCAGCTTACAGCAGGAAATCACCGGGGAGCTGTTTTTT. Protein sequence: CASSLQQEITGELFF.

The chain links TRBV9 to TRBJ1-2, with a tentative D call TRBD1 (5 bases). Trimming took 1 base from V and 7 from J, leaving 11 bases between them. The CDR3 runs 13 residues. Germline CDR1 is SGDLS and CDR2 is YYNGEE. CDR3 residues: CASSVWGTGGYTF. CDR3 DNA sequence: TGTGCCAGCAGCGTATGGGGGACGGGTGGCTACACCTTC.

The J gene is TRBJ1-5, the V gene TRBV19; TRBD1 agrees at 7 bases. The CDR3 totals 14 residues. V shed 4 bases and J 5 bases; nucleotides not matched to a gene: 5. Germline CDR1 is LNHDA and CDR2 is SQIVND (reference sequence). The CDR3 sequence is CASSTRGAHQPQHF. The CDR3 DNA reads TGTGCCAGTAGTACCAGGGGGGCCCATCAGCCCCAGCATTTT.

There are a few counts of this clone. This chain uses TRBV6-5 with TRBJ2-3; 10 nucleotides line up with TRBD1. CDR1 is MNHEY and CDR2 is SVGAGI in the germline V gene. CDR3 size: 15 residues. With V trimmed by 6 bases and J by 3 bases, 6 bases remained unmatched. CDR3 in amino acids: CASRKTGGATDTQYF. The CDR3 DNA is TGTGCCAGCAGGAAGACAGGGGGCGCGACAGATACGCAGTATTTT.

The chain links TRBV29-1 to TRBJ2-5; 9 bases fit TRBD1. V was clipped by 8 bases and J by 4 bases; unmatched bases: 8. This CDR3 contains 13 residues. CDR1 is SQVTM and CDR2 is ANQGSEA in the germline V gene. The CDR3 loop is CSLRDRVGETQYF. The CDR3 bases are TGCAGCCTTCGGGACAGGGTGGGAGAGACCCAGTACTTC.

The J gene is TRBJ2-7, the V gene TRBV13, with 11 bases lining up with TRBD2. Germline V gene data show CDR1 as PRHDT and CDR2 as FYEKMQ (reference sequence). V was pared by 3 bases and J by 2 bases, with 6 bases of the junction left unmatched. The CDR3 totals 16 residues. CDR3 protein: CASSLATSGRPYEQYF. DNA for the CDR3: TGTGCCAGCAGCTTGGCTACTAGCGGGAGACCCTACGAGCAGTACTTC.

CDR3 amino acids: CASSEGGGYNEQFF. The CDR3 bases are TGTGCCAGCAGTGAAGGAGGTGGGTACAATGAGCAGTTCTTC. This rearrangement joins TRBV6-1 to TRBJ2-1; no definite D call. The CDR3 extends over 14 amino acids. Trimming shortened V by 1 base and J by 4 bases, and 8 bases separated the two germline ends. Germline V lookup: CDR1 MNHNS, CDR2 SASEGT.